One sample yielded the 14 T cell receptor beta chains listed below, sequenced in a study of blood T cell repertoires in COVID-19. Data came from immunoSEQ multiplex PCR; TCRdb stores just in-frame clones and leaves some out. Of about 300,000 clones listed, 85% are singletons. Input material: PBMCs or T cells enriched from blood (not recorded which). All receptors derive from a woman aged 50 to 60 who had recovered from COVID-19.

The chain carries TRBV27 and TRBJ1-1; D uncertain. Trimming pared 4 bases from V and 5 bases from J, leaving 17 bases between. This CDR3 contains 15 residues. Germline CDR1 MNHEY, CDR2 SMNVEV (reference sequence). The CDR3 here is CASSWAKKGGTEAFF. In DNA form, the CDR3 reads TGTGCCAGCAGTTGGGCAAAAAAAGGTGGGACTGAAGCTTTCTTT.

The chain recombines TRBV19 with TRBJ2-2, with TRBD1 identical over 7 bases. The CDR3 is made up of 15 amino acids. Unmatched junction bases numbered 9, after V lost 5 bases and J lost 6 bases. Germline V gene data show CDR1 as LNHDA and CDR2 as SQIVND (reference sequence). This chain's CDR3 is CASSLGQRRPGELFF. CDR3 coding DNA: TGTGCCAGTAGTTTGGGACAGCGACGTCCCGGGGAGCTGTTTTTT.

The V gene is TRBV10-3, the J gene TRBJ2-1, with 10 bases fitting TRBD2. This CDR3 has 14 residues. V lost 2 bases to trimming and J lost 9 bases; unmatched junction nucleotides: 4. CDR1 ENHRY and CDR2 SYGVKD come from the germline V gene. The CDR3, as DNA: TGTGCCATCAGTGAGCGGAGCGGGGGGGCTGAGCAGTTCTTC. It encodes CAISERSGGAEQFF.

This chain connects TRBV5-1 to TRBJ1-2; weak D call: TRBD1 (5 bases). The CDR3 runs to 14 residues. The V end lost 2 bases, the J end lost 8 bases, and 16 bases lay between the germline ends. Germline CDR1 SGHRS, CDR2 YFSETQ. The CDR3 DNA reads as TGCGCCAGCAGCTTTGGGGGGACGGAGTGGGGCTACACCTTC. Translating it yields CASSFGGTEWGYTF.

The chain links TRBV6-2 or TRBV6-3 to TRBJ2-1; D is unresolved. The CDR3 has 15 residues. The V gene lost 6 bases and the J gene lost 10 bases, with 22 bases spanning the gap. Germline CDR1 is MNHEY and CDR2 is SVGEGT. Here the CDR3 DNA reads TGTGCCAGCAGCTCCTCTATTTCGTTTCTTTGGGAGCAGTTCTTC. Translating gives CASSSSISFLWEQFF.

The CDR3 spells CASKFSGTANTEAFF. CDR3 DNA sequence: TGCGCCAGCAAATTTTCCGGGACAGCGAACACTGAAGCTTTCTTT. This rearrangement joins TRBV5-1 to TRBJ1-1, with TRBD1 identical over 7 bases. J gave up 1 base and V 6 bases, and 9 bases lay outside the gene matches. The germline CDR1 and CDR2 sequences are SGHRS and YFSETQ. The CDR3 totals 15 residues.

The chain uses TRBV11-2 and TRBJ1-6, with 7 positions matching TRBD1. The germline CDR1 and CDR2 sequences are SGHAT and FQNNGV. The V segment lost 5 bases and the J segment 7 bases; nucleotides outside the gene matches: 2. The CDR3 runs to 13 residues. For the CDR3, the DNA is TGTGCCAGCAGCCCGGGACAGAATTCACCCCTCCACTTT. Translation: CASSPGQNSPLHF.

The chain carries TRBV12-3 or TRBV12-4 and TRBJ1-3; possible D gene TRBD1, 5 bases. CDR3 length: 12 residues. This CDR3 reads CGWGNSGNTIYF. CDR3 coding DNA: TGTGGATGGGGCAACTCTGGAAACACCATATATTTT.

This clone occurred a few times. This chain's CDR3 is CASSPGPLNSPLHF. The CDR3 DNA follows: TGTGCCAGCTCACCGGGCCCGCTAAATTCACCCCTCCACTTT. The J gene is TRBJ1-6, the V gene TRBV18; no reliable D call. Germline CDR1 KGHSH, CDR2 LQKENI. The CDR3 totals 14 residues. The ends were cut back, 3 bases at V and 7 bases at J, with 10 bases in the middle.

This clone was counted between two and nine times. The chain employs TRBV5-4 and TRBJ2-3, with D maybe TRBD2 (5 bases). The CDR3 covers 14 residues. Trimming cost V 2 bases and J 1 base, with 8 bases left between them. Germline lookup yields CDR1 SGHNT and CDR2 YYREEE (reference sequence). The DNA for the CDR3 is TGTGCCAGCAGCTTCGAGGGCGGCACAGATACGCAGTATTTT. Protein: CASSFEGGTDTQYF.

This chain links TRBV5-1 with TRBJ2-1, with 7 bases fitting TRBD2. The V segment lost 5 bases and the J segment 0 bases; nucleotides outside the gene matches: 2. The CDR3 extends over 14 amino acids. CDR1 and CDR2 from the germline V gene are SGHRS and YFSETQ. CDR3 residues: CASSRGSSYNEQFF. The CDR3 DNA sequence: TGCGCCAGCAGTCGCGGGAGCTCCTACAATGAGCAGTTCTTC.

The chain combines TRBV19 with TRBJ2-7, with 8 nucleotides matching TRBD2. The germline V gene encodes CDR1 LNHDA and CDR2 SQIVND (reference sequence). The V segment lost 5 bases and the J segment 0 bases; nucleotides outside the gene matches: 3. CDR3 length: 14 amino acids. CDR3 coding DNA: TGTGCCAGTAGTCCGAGCGGGAGCTCCTACGAGCAGTACTTC. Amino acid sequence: CASSPSGSSYEQYF. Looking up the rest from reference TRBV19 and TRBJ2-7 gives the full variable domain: DGGITQSPKYLFRKEGQNVTLSCEQNLNHDAMYWYRQDPGQGLRLIYYSQIVNDFQKGDIAEGYSVSREKKESFPLTVTSAQKNPTAFYLCASSPSGSSYEQYFGPGTRLTVT.

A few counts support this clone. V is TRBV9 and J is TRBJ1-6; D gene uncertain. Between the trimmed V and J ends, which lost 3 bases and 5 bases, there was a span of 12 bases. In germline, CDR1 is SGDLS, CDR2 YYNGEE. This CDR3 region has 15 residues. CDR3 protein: CASSAFQTNNSPLHF. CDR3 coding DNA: TGTGCCAGCAGCGCCTTCCAAACAAATAATTCACCCCTCCACTTT.

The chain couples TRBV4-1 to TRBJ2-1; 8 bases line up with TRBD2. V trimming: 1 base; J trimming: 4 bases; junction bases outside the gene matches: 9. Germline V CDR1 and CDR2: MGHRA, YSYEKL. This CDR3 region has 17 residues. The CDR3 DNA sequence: TGCGCCAGCAGCCAAGTATCAGCGGGAGTTCTTTACAATGAGCAGTTCTTC. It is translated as CASSQVSAGVLYNEQFF.